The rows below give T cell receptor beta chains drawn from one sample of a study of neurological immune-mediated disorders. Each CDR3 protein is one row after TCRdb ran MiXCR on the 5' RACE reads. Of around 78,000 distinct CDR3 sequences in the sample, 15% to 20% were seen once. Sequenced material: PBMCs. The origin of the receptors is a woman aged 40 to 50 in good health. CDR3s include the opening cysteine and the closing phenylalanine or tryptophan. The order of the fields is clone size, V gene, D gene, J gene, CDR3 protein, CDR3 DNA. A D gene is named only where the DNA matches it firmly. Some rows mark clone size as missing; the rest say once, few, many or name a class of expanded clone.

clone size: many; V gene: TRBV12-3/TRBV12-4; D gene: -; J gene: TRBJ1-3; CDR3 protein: CASSTGYSGNTIYF; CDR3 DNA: TGTGCCAGCAGCACAGGGTACTCTGGAAACACCATATATTTT
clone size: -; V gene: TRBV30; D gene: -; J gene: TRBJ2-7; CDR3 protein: CAWSRGSYEQYF; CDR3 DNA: TGTGCCTGGAGCAGGGGTTCCTACGAGCAGTACTTC
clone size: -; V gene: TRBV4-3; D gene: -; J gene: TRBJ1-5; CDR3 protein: CASSQERGSQDPGGSNQPQHF; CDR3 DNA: TGCGCCAGCAGCCAAGAAAGGGGGTCACAAGACCCGGGGGGTAGCAATCAGCCCCAGCATTTT
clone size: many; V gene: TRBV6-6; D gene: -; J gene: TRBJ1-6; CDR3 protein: CASSYVPYNSPLHF; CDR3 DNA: TGTGCCAGCAGTTACGTCCCTTATAATTCACCCCTCCACTTT
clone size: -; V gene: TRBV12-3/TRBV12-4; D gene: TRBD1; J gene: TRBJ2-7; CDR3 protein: CASSLGGRGSYEQYF; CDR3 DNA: TGTGCCAGCAGTTTAGGTGGCAGGGGGTCCTACGAGCAGTACTTC
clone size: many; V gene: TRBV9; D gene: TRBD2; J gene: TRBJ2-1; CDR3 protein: CASSPGGRANEQFF; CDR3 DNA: TGTGCCAGCAGCCCTGGCGGGAGGGCGAATGAGCAGTTCTTC
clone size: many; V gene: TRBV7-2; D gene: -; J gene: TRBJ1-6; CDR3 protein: CASSQGENSPLHF; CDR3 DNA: TGTGCCAGCAGCCAAGGGGAAAATTCACCCCTCCACTTT
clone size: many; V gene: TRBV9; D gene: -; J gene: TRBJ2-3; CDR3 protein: CASSGGGGSGDTQYF; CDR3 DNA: TGTGCCAGCAGCGGAGGAGGGGGCTCTGGAGATACGCAGTATTTT
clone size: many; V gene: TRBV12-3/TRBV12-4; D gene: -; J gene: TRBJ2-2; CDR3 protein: CASSLSGEAGELFF; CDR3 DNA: TGTGCCAGCAGTTTATCTGGGGAAGCCGGGGAGCTGTTTTTT
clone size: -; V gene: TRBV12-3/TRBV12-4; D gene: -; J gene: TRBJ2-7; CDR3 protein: CASSLVWGPQGYEQYF; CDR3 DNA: TGTGCCAGCAGTTTAGTGTGGGGCCCACAGGGCTACGAGCAGTACTTC
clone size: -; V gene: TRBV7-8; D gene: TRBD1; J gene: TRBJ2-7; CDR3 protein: CASSPGTGFSYEQYF; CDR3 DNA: TGTGCCAGCAGTCCCGGGACAGGGTTTTCGTACGAGCAGTACTTC
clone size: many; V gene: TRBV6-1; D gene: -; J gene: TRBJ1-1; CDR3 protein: CASSEMRNTEAFF; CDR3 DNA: TGTGCCAGCAGTGAAATGAGGAACACTGAAGCTTTCTTT
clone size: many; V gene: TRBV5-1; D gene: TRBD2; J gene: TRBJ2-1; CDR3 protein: CASRIGTSGGTKQFF; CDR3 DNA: TGCGCCAGCAGGATTGGTACTAGCGGGGGGACCAAGCAGTTCTTC
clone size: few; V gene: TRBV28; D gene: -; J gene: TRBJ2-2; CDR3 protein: CASSIRGTGELFF; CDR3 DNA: TGTGCCAGCAGTATCAGGGGAACCGGGGAGCTGTTTTTT
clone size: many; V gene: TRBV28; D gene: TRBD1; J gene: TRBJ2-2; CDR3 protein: CASSYTDRGHTGELFF; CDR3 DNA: TGTGCCAGCAGTTATACCGACAGGGGGCATACCGGGGAGCTGTTTTTT
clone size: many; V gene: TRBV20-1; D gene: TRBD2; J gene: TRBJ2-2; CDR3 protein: CSARGTSDSGELFF; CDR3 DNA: TGCAGTGCCAGAGGGACTAGCGATTCCGGGGAGCTGTTTTTT
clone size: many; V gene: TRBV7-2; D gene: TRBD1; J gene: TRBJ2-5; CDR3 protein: CASSPDRALGTQYF; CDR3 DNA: TGTGCCAGCAGCCCAGACAGGGCGTTGGGGACCCAGTACTTC
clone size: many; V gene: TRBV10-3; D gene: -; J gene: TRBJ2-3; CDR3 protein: CAISEQRDTQYF; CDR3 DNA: TGTGCCATCAGTGAGCAAAGAGATACGCAGTATTTT
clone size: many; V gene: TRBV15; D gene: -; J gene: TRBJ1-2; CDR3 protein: CATSREGGETSYTF; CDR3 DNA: TGTGCCACCAGCAGAGAAGGGGGGGAGACGAGCTACACCTTC
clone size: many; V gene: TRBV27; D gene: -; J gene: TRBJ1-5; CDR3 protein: CASKTLDSNQPQHF; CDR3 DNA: TGTGCCAGCAAAACGTTGGACAGCAATCAGCCCCAGCATTTT
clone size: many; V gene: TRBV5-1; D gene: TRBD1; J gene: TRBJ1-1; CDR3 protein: CASSRTGGTEAFF; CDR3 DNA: TGCGCCAGCAGCAGGACAGGTGGCACTGAAGCTTTCTTT
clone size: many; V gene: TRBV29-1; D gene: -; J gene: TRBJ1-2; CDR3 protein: CSVPSPPPLTGYYGYTF; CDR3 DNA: TGCAGCGTTCCCAGTCCTCCTCCGCTCACAGGGTACTATGGCTACACCTTC
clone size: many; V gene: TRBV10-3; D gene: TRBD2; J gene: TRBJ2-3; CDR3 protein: CAISGSGTSGSSTDTQYF; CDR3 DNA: TGTGCCATCAGTGGCTCCGGGACTAGCGGCTCTAGCACAGATACGCAGTATTTT
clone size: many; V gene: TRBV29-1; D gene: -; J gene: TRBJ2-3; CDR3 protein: CSADILGTQYF; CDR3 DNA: TGCAGCGCAGACATACTCGGGACTCAGTATTTT
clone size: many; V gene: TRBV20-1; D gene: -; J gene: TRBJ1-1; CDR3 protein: CSARDWGSTEAFF; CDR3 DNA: TGCAGTGCTAGAGATTGGGGTAGCACTGAAGCTTTCTTT
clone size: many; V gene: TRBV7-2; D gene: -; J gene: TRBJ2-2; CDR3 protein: CASSSRRLFTGELFF; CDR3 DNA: TGTGCCAGCAGCTCTCGGCGGCTGTTCACCGGGGAGCTGTTTTTT
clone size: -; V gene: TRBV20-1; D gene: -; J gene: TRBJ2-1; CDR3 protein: CSASPSVIGSHSSSYNEQFF; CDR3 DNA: TGCAGTGCTAGTCCCTCAGTGATAGGCAGCCATTCTAGCTCCTACAATGAGCAGTTCTTC
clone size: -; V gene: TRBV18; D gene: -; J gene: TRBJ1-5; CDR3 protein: CASSPSGGGPGQPQHF; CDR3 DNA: TGTGCCAGCTCACCTTCAGGAGGCGGACCCGGTCAGCCCCAGCATTTT
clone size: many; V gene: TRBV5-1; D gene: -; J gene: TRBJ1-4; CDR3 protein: CASSSTTNEKLFF; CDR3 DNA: TGCGCCAGCAGCTCCACAACTAATGAAAAACTGTTTTTT
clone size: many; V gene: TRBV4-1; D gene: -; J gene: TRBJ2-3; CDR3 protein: CASSPPGDSTDTQYF; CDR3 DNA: TGCGCCAGCAGCCCCCCCGGGGATAGCACAGATACGCAGTATTTT
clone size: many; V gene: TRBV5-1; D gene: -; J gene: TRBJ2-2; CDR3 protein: CASSLAVTNTGELFF; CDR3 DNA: TGCGCCAGCAGCTTGGCAGTGACGAACACCGGGGAGCTGTTTTTT
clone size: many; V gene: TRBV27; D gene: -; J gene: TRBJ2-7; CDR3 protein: CASSLGGGSEQYF; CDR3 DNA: TGTGCCAGCAGTTTAGGGGGGGGCAGCGAGCAGTACTTC
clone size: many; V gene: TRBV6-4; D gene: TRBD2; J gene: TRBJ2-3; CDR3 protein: CASSDSAGGPTDTQYF; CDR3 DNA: TGTGCCAGCAGTGACTCCGCGGGGGGGCCCACAGATACGCAGTATTTT
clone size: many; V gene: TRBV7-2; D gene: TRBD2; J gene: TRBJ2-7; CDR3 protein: CASSLAPGTSVEQYF; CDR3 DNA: TGTGCCAGCAGCTTAGCGCCCGGGACTAGCGTCGAGCAGTACTTC
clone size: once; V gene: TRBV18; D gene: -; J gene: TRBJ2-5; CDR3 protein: CASSPLVQETQYF; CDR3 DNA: TGTGCCAGCTCACCACTGGTACAAGAGACCCAGTACTTC
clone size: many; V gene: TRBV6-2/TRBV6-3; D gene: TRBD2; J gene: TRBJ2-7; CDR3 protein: CASSPLWTSGESYEQYF; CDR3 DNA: TGTGCCAGCAGTCCTCTCTGGACTAGCGGGGAGTCCTACGAGCAGTACTTC
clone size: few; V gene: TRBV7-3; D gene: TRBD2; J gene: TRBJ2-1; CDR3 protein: CASSLPGRDEQFF; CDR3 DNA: TGTGCCAGCAGCTTACCAGGGAGGGATGAGCAGTTCTTC
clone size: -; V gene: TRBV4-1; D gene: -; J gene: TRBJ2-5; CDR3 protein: CASSQGQGVVETQYF; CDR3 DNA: TGCGCCAGCAGCCAAGGTCAAGGGGTTGTAGAGACCCAGTACTTC
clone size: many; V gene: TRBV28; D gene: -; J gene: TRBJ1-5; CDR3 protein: CASRRTSSNQPQHF; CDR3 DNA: TGTGCCAGCAGGCGGACAAGTAGCAATCAGCCCCAGCATTTT
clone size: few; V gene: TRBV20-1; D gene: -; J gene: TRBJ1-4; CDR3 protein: CSAGGRSEKLFF; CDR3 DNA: TGCAGTGCTGGGGGAAGGTCGGAAAAACTGTTTTTT
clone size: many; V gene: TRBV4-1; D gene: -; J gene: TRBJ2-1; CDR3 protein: CASSQWDMSSYNEQFF; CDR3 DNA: TGCGCCAGCAGCCAGTGGGACATGAGCTCCTACAATGAGCAGTTCTTC
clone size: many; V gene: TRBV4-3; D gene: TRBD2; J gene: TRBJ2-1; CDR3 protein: CASSEGLAGGPVLF; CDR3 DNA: TGCGCCAGCAGCGAGGGACTAGCGGGGGGGCCGGTACTCTTC
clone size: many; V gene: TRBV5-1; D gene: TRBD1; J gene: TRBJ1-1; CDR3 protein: CASSRTRQGNTEAFF; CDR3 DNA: TGCGCCAGCAGCAGGACGCGACAGGGGAACACTGAAGCTTTCTTT
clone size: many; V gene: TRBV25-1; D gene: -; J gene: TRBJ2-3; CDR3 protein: CASSESPSGRTDTQYF; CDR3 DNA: TGTGCCAGCAGTGAATCGCCCAGCGGACGCACAGATACGCAGTATTTT
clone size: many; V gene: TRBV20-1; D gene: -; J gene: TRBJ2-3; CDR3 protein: CSARSGSPAGTDTQYF; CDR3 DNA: TGCAGTGCTCGAAGTGGTTCTCCGGCCGGCACAGATACGCAGTATTTT
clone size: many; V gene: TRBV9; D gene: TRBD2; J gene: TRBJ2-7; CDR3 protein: CASSSGGEQYF; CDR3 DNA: TGTGCCAGCAGCTCGGGAGGCGAGCAGTACTTC
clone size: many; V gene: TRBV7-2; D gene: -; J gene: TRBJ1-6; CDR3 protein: CASSLRAFGTLHF; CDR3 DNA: TGTGCCAGCAGCTTACGGGCCTTTGGCACCCTCCACTTT
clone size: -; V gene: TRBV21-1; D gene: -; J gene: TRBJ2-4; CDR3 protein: CASHQTERAIQYF; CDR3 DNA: TGTGCCAGCCACCAAACGGAAAGGGCAATTCAGTACTTC
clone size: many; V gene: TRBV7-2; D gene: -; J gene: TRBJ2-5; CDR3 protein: CASSLEPGRLSTQYF; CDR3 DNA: TGTGCCAGCAGCTTAGAGCCAGGGAGATTGTCGACCCAGTACTTC
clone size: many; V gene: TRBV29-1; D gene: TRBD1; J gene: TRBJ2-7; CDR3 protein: CSVEDRRCRRGLDEQYF; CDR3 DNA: TGCAGCGTTGAAGATCGACGGTGTCGCAGGGGGCTAGACGAGCAGTACTTC
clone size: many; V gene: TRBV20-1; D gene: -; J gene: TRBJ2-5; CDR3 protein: CSARLQGEGETQYF; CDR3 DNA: TGCAGTGCTAGACTACAGGGCGAAGGAGAGACCCAGTACTTC
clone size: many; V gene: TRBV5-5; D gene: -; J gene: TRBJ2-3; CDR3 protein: CASSLAHSGRPRDTQYF; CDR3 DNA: TGTGCCAGCAGCTTGGCTCATTCCGGGCGCCCGAGAGATACGCAGTATTTT
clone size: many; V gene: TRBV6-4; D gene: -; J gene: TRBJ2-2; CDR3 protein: CASSAAATTGELFF; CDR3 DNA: TGTGCCAGCAGTGCCGCAGCCACCACCGGGGAGCTGTTTTTT
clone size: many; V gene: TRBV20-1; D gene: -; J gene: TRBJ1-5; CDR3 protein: CSARDWGGQLNQPQHF; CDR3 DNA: TGCAGTGCTAGAGATTGGGGAGGCCAGCTTAATCAGCCCCAGCATTTT